This paragraph covers one TCR beta chain sequence. This entry is derived from a study of cytomegalovirus exposure and HLA in healthy donors. PCR employed 60 Vbeta and 13 Jbeta primers. Repertoires were generated with immunoSEQ multiplex PCR, while TCRdb's copy carries only in-frame clones and drops some. The repertoire holds roughly 250,000 clones, with 84% as singletons. The trim removed 0 bases at V and 0 bases at J, leaving 4 bases unmatched. This CDR3 is built from 16 residues. From germline, CDR1 is SGHNT and CDR2 YYREEE (reference sequence). The TCR comes from a middle-aged woman in good health and CMV-seropositive. The sequenced sample was PBMCs. The V call is TRBV5-4, the J call TRBJ1-1; TRBD1 agrees at 8 bases. The CDR3 spells CASSLVPGGLNTEAFF. The CDR3 region has the DNA TGTGCCAGCAGCTTGGTCCCAGGGGGCTTGAACACTGAAGCTTTCTTT.